The source of this TCR beta chain is a study of T cells after yellow fever vaccination. The study's findings and limits: The CD4 and CD8 compartments had a small share of their clonotypes in common. Once the booster was given, most primary-vaccination clones reappeared, at about 95% for CD4 and approximately 88% for CD8. Peaking faster, on day 5 versus 15, the secondary response was nonetheless weaker.

The TCR cDNA carried a universal primer site and UMIs from 5'RACE template switching. Using its own MiXCR run on the 5' RACE reads, TCRdb lists one record per CDR3 protein. Seen here are a few hundred thousand distinct CDR3 sequences, about 19% observed once, and the top ten hold 14%. CDR1 is KGHSH and CDR2 is LQKENI in the germline V gene. CDR3 length: 17 amino acids. In this sample, this clonotype turned up a few times. The antigen is undetermined. An end of the junction differs from the germline gene, which may be a read error. This receptor was obtained from a man aged 25-40 years who received the YFV17D yellow fever vaccine. V usage is TRBV18 and J usage is TRBJ2-2; unclear D gene. The sample here was PBMCs, taken 15 days after the yellow fever booster vaccination. CDR3 sequence (DNA): TGTGCCAGCTCCCCACAGCACGGTCTCACGAGTACCGGGGAGCTGTTTTTT. Protein product: CASSPQHGLTSTGELFF.